These 21 T cell receptor beta chains were all obtained from the same sample, sequenced in a study of cytomegalovirus exposure and HLA in healthy donors. PCR employed 60 Vbeta and 13 Jbeta primers. Libraries were prepared by immunoSEQ multiplex PCR; TCRdb keeps only in-frame clonotypes and omits some of them. The repertoire holds 200,000 to 250,000 clones, with 82% as singletons. The specimen sequenced was PBMCs. These receptors were collected from a woman aged 40 to 50 in good health and CMV-seronegative.

The V call is TRBV6-6, the J call TRBJ2-7; 9 bases are a match to TRBD2. Germline V lookup: CDR1 MNHNY, CDR2 SVGAGI (reference sequence). CDR3 size: 16 residues. V shed 0 bases, J shed 2 bases, and the junction held 5 bases outside the gene matches. CDR3: CASSYSIGTSPYEQYF. CDR3 coding DNA: TGTGCCAGCAGTTACTCCATCGGGACTAGCCCCTACGAGCAGTACTTC.

The rearrangement joins TRBV7-2 to TRBJ2-5; maybe TRBD2 (7 bases). Between the trimmed V and J ends, which lost 11 bases and 5 bases, there was a span of 15 bases. The CDR3 sequence is 12 residues long. Per the germline V gene, CDR1 is SGHTA and CDR2 is FQGNSA. The CDR3 spells CAGGGSRETQYF. The CDR3, as DNA: TGTGCCGGGGGCGGGAGTAGGGAGACCCAGTACTTC.

This sequence joins TRBV7-2 and TRBJ2-3; D is unresolved. Germline CDR1 SGHTA, CDR2 FQGNSA. CDR3 length equals 15 residues. The V gene lost 0 bases and the J gene lost 0 bases, with 7 bases spanning the gap. CDR3 in DNA: TGTGCCAGCAGCTTAGCTGCTACTAGCACAGATACGCAGTATTTT. Amino acids: CASSLAATSTDTQYF.

The rearrangement uses TRBV7-9 and TRBJ1-5; D possibly corresponds to TRBD1 (5 bases). Trimming pared 5 bases from V and 3 bases from J, leaving 17 bases between. The CDR3 is made up of 16 amino acids. Per germline, CDR1 SEHNR and CDR2 FQNEAQ (reference sequence). CDR3 DNA: TGTGCCAGCAGCCCCGGGGGTCTGGGGGACAATCAGCCCCAGCATTTT. Its protein is CASSPGGLGDNQPQHF.

This chain connects TRBV9 to TRBJ2-7, with D tentatively TRBD2 (6 bases). This CDR3 comprises 16 residues. Germline-derived CDR1 and CDR2 are SGDLS and YYNGEE. Between the trimmed V and J ends, which lost 3 bases and 9 bases, there was a span of 25 bases. This chain's CDR3 is CASSARETSGIPRQYF. In DNA form, the CDR3 reads TGTGCCAGCAGCGCCCGGGAGACTAGTGGAATACCTCGGCAGTACTTC.

DNA of the CDR3: TGCGCCAGCAGCGGAGGACGGAACTCTGGAAACACCATATATTTT. Amino acid sequence: CASSGGRNSGNTIYF. This chain links TRBV5-1 with TRBJ1-3; D not resolved. CDR1 SGHRS and CDR2 YFSETQ come from the germline V gene. The V gene lost 4 bases and the J gene lost 0 bases, with 11 bases spanning the gap. CDR3 length: 15 residues.

CDR3 amino acids: CASSGLAGRNYEQYF. DNA for the CDR3: TGTGCCAGCAGTGGACTAGCGGGAAGGAACTACGAGCAGTACTTC. The rearrangement joins TRBV2 to TRBJ2-7; 11 bases are a match to TRBD2. V was pared by 4 bases and J by 3 bases, with 5 bases of the junction left unmatched. CDR1 and CDR2 from the germline V gene are SNHLY and FYNNEI. The CDR3 runs to 15 residues.

The V and J genes are TRBV11-2 and TRBJ2-7, with D maybe TRBD2 (6 bases). This CDR3 is 13 amino acids long. V lost 5 bases, J lost 2 bases, and 10 bases lay in between. Germline V gene data show CDR1 as SGHAT and CDR2 as FQNNGV. The DNA of the CDR3 is TGTGCCAGCAGCCACGGGGGTACCTACGAGCAGTACTTC. Its protein product is CASSHGGTYEQYF. Supplemented by reference TRBV11-2 and TRBJ2-7, the full variable domain reads EAGVAQSPRYKIIEKRQSVAFWCNPISGHATLYWYQQILGQGPKLLIQFQNNGVVDDSQLPKDRFSAERLKGVDSTLKIQPAKLEDSAVYLCASSHGGTYEQYFGPGTRLTVT.

The V gene is TRBV7-9, the J gene TRBJ1-3; no reliable D call. Looked up from germline, CDR1 is SEHNR and CDR2 is FQNEAQ (reference sequence). V shed 0 bases and J shed 0 bases, with 6 bases lying between them. There are 15 residues in the CDR3. In DNA, the CDR3 is TGTGCCAGCAGCTTAGCGCTACGCTCTGGAAACACCATATATTTT. Amino acid sequence: CASSLALRSGNTIYF.

The chain links TRBV5-1 to TRBJ2-1; the D gene is possibly TRBD2 (6 bases). The CDR3 length is 14 residues. Trimming took 4 bases from V and 0 from J, leaving 8 bases between them. Germline CDR1 reads SGHRS; CDR2 reads YFSETQ. For the CDR3, the DNA is TGCGCCAGCAGCCCGACTAGCTCCTACAATGAGCAGTTCTTC. Translated: CASSPTSSYNEQFF.

This clone is labeled as medium-sized. This CDR3 reads CASSLQGNAETQYF. The CDR3 DNA follows: TGTGCCAGCAGCCTTCAGGGGAATGCGGAGACCCAGTACTTC. The V gene is TRBV7-3, the J gene TRBJ2-5; D is possibly TRBD1 (6 bases). Trimming shortened V by 5 bases and J by 5 bases, and 15 bases separated the two germline ends. Germline CDR1 reads SGHTA; CDR2 reads FQGTGA. The CDR3 covers 14 residues. The variable domain in full, with the rest retrieved from reference TRBV7-3 and TRBJ2-5, is GAGVSQTPSNKVTEKGKYVELRCDPISGHTALYWYRQSLGQGPEFLIYFQGTGAADDSGLPNDRFFAVRPEGSVSTLKIQRTERGDSAVYLCASSLQGNAETQYFGPGTRLLVL.

The chain employs TRBV9 and TRBJ2-7; D call uncertain. The germline V and J ends were trimmed by 3 bases and 6 bases, with 10 bases remaining between them. This CDR3 has 12 amino acids. Germline CDR1 is SGDLS and CDR2 is YYNGEE. The CDR3: CASSAGAGEQYF. The DNA for the CDR3 is TGTGCCAGCAGCGCCGGAGCCGGCGAGCAGTACTTC.

In this sample, this clone turned up once. The chain has TRBV2 and TRBJ2-7; D remains unclear. Trimming stripped 4 bases from V and 6 bases from J, with 13 bases between. CDR1 is SNHLY and CDR2 is FYNNEI in the germline V gene. The CDR3 runs to 13 residues. CDR3 in amino acids: CASSAAWASEQYF. The CDR3, as DNA: TGTGCCAGCAGTGCAGCGTGGGCCTCCGAGCAGTACTTC.

The chain recombines TRBV19 with TRBJ1-2; TRBD1 is a possible D gene (6 bases). Germline V gene lookup returns CDR1 LNHDA and CDR2 SQIVND (reference sequence). CDR3 length equals 15 residues. The germline V and J ends were trimmed by 3 bases and 6 bases, with 17 bases remaining between them. The CDR3 nucleotides are TGTGCCAGTAGTATTATGGTTGGGGGCGCGAATGGCTACACCTTC. Its translation is CASSIMVGGANGYTF.

The V call is TRBV6-5, the J call TRBJ2-3; tentative D call: TRBD2 (5 bases). The germline V gene encodes CDR1 MNHEY and CDR2 SVGAGI. Trimming cost V 2 bases and J 5 bases, with 11 bases left between them. The CDR3 totals 14 residues. CDR3 loop: CASSYGSGIDTQYF. CDR3 sequence (DNA): TGTGCCAGCAGTTACGGGTCGGGAATAGATACGCAGTATTTT.

As regards this clone: The junction departs from germline at one end; a sequencing error may be responsible. The chain combines TRBV5-1 with TRBJ2-1, with a weak D call TRBD2 (7 bases). Germline V gives CDR1 SGHRS, CDR2 YFSETQ. This CDR3 has 15 amino acids. CDR3 bases: TGCGCCAGCAGATTGGACGGGGGGCTACACAATGAGCAGTTCTTC. The encoded protein is CASRLDGGLHNEQFF.

This clone was seen a few times. The V gene is TRBV5-1, the J gene TRBJ1-6; weak D call: TRBD1 (5 bases). The V gene's germline CDR1 is SGHRS and CDR2 YFSETQ. There are 14 residues in the CDR3. V was trimmed by 0 bases and J by 8 bases, leaving 9 bases between them. CDR3 DNA: TGCGCCAGCAGCTTGGATTCCAGGGATTCACCCCTCCACTTT. This translates into CASSLDSRDSPLHF.

The chain is built from TRBV30 and TRBJ1-5; the D gene is possibly TRBD1 (6 bases). This CDR3 has 13 residues. CDR1 and CDR2 from the germline V gene are GTSNPN and SVGIG (reference sequence). Between the trimmed V and J ends, which lost 3 bases and 3 bases, there was a span of 9 bases. CDR3 in DNA: TGTGCCTGGAGCTCAGGGGCCAATCAGCCCCAGCATTTT. Translation gives CAWSSGANQPQHF.

This clone appeared a few times. The chain couples TRBV7-9 to TRBJ2-1; 9 nucleotides match TRBD2. Trimming cost V 4 bases and J 12 bases; bases outside gene matches: 10. The CDR3 runs 14 residues. Germline CDR1 reads SEHNR; CDR2 reads FQNEAQ (reference sequence). CDR3 in amino acids: CASSSPIAGEGQFF. The DNA for the CDR3 is TGTGCCAGCAGCTCCCCCATAGCGGGAGAAGGGCAGTTCTTC.

The chain joins TRBV30 to TRBJ2-7, with unresolved D. V was trimmed by 2 bases and J by 3 bases, leaving 20 bases between them. Per the germline V gene, CDR1 is GTSNPN and CDR2 is SVGIG (reference sequence). This CDR3 has 16 amino acids. The CDR3: CAWSKGWSPSNYEQYF. DNA for the CDR3: TGTGCCTGGAGTAAAGGTTGGAGTCCGTCCAACTACGAGCAGTACTTC.

The rearrangement uses TRBV18 and TRBJ2-7, with D unclear. Germline CDR1 and CDR2: KGHSH and LQKENI. The CDR3 sequence is 12 residues long. The ends were cut back, 4 bases at V and 3 bases at J, with 7 bases in the middle. The CDR3 sequence is CASSLTNYEQYF. The CDR3 nucleotides are TGTGCCAGCTCACTGACAAACTACGAGCAGTACTTC. The full variable domain, rest sourced from reference TRBV18 and TRBJ2-7, is NAGVMQNPRHLVRRRGQEARLRCSPMKGHSHVYWYRQLPEEGLKFMVYLQKENIIDESGMPKERFSAEFPKEGPSILRIQQVVRGDSAAYFCASSLTNYEQYFGPGTRLTVT.